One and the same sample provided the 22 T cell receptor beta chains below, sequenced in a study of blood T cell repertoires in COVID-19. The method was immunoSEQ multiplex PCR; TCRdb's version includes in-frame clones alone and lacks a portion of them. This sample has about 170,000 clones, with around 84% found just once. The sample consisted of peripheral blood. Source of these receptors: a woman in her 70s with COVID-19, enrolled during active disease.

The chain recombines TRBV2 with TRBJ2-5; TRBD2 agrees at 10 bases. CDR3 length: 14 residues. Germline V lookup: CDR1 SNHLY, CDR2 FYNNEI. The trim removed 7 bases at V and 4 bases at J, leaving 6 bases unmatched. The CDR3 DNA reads TGTGCCAGCATGGGGACTAGCGATGGAGAGACCCAGTACTTC. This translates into CASMGTSDGETQYF.

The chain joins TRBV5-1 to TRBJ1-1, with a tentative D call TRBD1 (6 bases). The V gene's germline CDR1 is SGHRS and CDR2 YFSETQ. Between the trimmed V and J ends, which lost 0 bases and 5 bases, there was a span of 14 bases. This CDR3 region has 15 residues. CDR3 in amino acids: CASSLEAGGATEAFF. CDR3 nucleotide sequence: TGCGCCAGCAGCTTGGAAGCTGGGGGGGCAACTGAAGCTTTCTTT.

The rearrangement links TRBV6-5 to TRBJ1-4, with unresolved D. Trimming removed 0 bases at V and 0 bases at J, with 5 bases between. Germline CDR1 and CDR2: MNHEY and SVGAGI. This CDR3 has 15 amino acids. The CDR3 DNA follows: TGTGCCAGCAGTTACTCGGGAGCAACTAATGAAAAACTGTTTTTT. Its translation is CASSYSGATNEKLFF.

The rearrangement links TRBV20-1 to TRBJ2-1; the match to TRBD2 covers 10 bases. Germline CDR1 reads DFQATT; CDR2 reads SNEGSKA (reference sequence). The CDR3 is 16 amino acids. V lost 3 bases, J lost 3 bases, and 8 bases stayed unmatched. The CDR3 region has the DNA TGCAGTGCTAGTTCAGCGGGGGGGAGAATCTACAATGAGCAGTTCTTC. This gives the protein CSASSAGGRIYNEQFF.

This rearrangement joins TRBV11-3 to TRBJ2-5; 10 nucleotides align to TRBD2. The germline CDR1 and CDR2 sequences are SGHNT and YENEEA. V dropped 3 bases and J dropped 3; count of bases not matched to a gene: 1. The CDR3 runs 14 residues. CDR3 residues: CASSFSGREETQYF. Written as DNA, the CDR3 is TGTGCCAGCAGCTTCAGCGGGAGGGAAGAGACCCAGTACTTC.

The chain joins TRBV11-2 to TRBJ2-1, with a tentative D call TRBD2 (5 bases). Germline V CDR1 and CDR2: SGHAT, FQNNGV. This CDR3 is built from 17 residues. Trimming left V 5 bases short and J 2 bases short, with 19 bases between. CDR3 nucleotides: TGTGCCAGCAGCCCCACCGCTAGTCGGGGTACCTACAATGAGCAGTTCTTC. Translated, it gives CASSPTASRGTYNEQFF.

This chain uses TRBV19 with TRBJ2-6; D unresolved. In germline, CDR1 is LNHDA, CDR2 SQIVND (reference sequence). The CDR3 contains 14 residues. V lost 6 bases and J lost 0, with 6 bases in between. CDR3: CASSGSSGANVLTF. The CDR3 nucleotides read TGTGCCAGTAGCGGGTCCTCTGGGGCCAACGTCCTGACTTTC. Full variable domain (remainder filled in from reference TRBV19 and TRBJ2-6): DGGITQSPKYLFRKEGQNVTLSCEQNLNHDAMYWYRQDPGQGLRLIYYSQIVNDFQKGDIAEGYSVSREKKESFPLTVTSAQKNPTAFYLCASSGSSGANVLTFGAGSRLTVL.

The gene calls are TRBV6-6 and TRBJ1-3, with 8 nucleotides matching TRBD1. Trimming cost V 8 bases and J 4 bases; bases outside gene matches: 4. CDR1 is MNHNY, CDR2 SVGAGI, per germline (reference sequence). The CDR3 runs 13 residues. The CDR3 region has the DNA TGTGCCAGCGGGGACAGGACAGGAAACACCATATATTTT. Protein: CASGDRTGNTIYF.

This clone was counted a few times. The CDR3 sequence: CASSPRPEGASYGYTF. DNA of the CDR3: TGCGCCAGCAGCCCACGACCGGAGGGGGCGTCATATGGCTACACCTTC. This chain connects TRBV5-1 to TRBJ1-2; 7 nucleotides match TRBD1. This CDR3 is 16 amino acids long. The V gene's germline CDR1 is SGHRS and CDR2 YFSETQ. Trimming at V came to 4 bases and at J to 5 bases, leaving 14 bases not matched to a gene.

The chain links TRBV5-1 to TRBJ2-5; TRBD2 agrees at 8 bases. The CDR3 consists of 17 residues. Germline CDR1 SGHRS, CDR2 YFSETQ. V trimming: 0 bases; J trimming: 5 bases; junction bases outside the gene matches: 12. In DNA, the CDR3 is TGCGCCAGCAGCTTGGGCCCAGCGGGGGCTATCACGGAGACCCAGTACTTC. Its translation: CASSLGPAGAITETQYF.

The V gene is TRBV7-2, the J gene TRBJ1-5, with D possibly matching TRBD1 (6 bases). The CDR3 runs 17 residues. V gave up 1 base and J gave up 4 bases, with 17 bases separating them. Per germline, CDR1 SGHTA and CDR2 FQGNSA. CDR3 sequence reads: CASSLVGPGVLNQPQHF. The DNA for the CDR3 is TGTGCCAGCAGCTTAGTGGGCCCAGGGGTCCTAAATCAGCCCCAGCATTTT. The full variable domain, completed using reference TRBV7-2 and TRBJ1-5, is GAGVSQSPSNKVTEKGKDVELRCDPISGHTALYWYRQSLGQGLEFLIYFQGNSAPDKSGLPSDRFSAERTGGSVSTLTIQRTQQEDSAVYLCASSLVGPGVLNQPQHFGDGTRLSIL.

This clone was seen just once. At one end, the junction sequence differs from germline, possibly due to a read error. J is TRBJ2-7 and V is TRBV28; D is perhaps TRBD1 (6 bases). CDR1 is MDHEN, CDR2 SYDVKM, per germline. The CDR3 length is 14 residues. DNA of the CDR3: TGTGCCAGCAGTTTGGCAGGCCAGGGGCGTAGGACGAACTTC. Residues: CASSLAGQGRRTNF. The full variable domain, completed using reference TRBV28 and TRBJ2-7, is DVKVTQSSRYLVKRTGEKVFLECVQDMDHENMFWYRQDPGLGLRLIYFSYDVKMKEKGDIPEGYSVSREKKERFSLILESASTNQTSMYLCASSLAGQGRRTNFGPGTRLTVT.

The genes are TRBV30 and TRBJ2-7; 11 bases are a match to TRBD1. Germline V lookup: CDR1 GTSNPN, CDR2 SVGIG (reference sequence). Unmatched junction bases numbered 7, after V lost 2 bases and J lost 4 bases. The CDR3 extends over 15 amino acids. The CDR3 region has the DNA TGTGCCTGGAGTACTGGACAGGGGGCGCTTTACGAGCAGTACTTC. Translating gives CAWSTGQGALYEQYF.

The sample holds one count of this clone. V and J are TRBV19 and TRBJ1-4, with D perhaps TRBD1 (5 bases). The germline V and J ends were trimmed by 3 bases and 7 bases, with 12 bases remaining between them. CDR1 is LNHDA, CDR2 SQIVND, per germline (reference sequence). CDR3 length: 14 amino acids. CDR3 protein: CASSIQGYTEKLFF. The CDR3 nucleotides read TGTGCCAGTAGTATCCAGGGTTATACTGAAAAACTGTTTTTT. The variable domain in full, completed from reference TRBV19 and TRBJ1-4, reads DGGITQSPKYLFRKEGQNVTLSCEQNLNHDAMYWYRQDPGQGLRLIYYSQIVNDFQKGDIAEGYSVSREKKESFPLTVTSAQKNPTAFYLCASSIQGYTEKLFFGSGTQLSVL.

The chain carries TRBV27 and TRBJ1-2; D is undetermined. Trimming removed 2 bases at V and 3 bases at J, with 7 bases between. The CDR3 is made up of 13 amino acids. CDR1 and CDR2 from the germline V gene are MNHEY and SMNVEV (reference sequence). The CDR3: CASSLTADYGYTF. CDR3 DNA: TGTGCCAGCAGTTTAACTGCGGACTATGGCTACACCTTC.

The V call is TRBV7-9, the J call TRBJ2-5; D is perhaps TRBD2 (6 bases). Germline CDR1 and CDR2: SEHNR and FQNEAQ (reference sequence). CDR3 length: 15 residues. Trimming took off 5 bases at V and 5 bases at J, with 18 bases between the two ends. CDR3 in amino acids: CASSRNIAAIETQYF. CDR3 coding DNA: TGTGCCAGCAGCCGCAACATAGCGGCCATCGAGACCCAGTACTTC.

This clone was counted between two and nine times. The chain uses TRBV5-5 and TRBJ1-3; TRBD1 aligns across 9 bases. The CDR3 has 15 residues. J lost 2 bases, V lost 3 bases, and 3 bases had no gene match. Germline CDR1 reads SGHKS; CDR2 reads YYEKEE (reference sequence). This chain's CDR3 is CASSSGTGTGNTIYF. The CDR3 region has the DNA TGTGCCAGCAGCTCCGGGACAGGGACTGGAAACACCATATATTTT.

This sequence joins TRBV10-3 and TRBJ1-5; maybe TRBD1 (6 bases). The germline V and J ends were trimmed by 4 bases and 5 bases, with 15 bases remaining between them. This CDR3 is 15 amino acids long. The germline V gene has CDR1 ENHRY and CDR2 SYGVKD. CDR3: CAISVSGDNDQPQHF. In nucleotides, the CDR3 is TGTGCCATCAGTGTTTCCGGGGACAACGATCAGCCCCAGCATTTT.

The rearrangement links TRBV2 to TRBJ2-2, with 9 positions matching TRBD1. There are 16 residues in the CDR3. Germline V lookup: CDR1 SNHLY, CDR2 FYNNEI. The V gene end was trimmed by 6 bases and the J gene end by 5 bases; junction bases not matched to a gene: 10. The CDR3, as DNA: TGTGCCAGCAGGGAGGGACAGGGAAGTAGGACCGGGGAGCTGTTTTTT. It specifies CASREGQGSRTGELFF.

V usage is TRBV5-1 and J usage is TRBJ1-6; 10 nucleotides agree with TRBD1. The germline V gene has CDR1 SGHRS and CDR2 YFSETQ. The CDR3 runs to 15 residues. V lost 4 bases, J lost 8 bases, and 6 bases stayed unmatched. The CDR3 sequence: CASSGGQGVYSPLHF. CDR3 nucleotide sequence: TGCGCCAGCAGCGGCGGACAGGGGGTCTATTCACCCCTCCACTTT.

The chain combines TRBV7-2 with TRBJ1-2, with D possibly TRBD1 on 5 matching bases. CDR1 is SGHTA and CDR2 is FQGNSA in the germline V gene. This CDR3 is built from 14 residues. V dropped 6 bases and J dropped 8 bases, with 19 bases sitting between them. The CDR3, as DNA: TGTGCCAGCAGTTCCCTGGGGGGTATCGGCGGCTACACCTTC. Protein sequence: CASSSLGGIGGYTF. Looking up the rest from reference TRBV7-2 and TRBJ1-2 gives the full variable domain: GAGVSQSPSNKVTEKGKDVELRCDPISGHTALYWYRQSLGQGLEFLIYFQGNSAPDKSGLPSDRFSAERTGGSVSTLTIQRTQQEDSAVYLCASSSLGGIGGYTFGSGTRLTVV.

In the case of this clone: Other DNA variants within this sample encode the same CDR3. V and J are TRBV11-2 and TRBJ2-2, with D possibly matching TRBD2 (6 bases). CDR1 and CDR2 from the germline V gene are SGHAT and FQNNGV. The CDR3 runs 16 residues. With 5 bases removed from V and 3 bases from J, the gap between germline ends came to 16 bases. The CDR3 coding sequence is TGTGCCAGCAGCAGACTAGTGGGCCTCGACACCGGGGAGCTGTTTTTT. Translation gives CASSRLVGLDTGELFF.